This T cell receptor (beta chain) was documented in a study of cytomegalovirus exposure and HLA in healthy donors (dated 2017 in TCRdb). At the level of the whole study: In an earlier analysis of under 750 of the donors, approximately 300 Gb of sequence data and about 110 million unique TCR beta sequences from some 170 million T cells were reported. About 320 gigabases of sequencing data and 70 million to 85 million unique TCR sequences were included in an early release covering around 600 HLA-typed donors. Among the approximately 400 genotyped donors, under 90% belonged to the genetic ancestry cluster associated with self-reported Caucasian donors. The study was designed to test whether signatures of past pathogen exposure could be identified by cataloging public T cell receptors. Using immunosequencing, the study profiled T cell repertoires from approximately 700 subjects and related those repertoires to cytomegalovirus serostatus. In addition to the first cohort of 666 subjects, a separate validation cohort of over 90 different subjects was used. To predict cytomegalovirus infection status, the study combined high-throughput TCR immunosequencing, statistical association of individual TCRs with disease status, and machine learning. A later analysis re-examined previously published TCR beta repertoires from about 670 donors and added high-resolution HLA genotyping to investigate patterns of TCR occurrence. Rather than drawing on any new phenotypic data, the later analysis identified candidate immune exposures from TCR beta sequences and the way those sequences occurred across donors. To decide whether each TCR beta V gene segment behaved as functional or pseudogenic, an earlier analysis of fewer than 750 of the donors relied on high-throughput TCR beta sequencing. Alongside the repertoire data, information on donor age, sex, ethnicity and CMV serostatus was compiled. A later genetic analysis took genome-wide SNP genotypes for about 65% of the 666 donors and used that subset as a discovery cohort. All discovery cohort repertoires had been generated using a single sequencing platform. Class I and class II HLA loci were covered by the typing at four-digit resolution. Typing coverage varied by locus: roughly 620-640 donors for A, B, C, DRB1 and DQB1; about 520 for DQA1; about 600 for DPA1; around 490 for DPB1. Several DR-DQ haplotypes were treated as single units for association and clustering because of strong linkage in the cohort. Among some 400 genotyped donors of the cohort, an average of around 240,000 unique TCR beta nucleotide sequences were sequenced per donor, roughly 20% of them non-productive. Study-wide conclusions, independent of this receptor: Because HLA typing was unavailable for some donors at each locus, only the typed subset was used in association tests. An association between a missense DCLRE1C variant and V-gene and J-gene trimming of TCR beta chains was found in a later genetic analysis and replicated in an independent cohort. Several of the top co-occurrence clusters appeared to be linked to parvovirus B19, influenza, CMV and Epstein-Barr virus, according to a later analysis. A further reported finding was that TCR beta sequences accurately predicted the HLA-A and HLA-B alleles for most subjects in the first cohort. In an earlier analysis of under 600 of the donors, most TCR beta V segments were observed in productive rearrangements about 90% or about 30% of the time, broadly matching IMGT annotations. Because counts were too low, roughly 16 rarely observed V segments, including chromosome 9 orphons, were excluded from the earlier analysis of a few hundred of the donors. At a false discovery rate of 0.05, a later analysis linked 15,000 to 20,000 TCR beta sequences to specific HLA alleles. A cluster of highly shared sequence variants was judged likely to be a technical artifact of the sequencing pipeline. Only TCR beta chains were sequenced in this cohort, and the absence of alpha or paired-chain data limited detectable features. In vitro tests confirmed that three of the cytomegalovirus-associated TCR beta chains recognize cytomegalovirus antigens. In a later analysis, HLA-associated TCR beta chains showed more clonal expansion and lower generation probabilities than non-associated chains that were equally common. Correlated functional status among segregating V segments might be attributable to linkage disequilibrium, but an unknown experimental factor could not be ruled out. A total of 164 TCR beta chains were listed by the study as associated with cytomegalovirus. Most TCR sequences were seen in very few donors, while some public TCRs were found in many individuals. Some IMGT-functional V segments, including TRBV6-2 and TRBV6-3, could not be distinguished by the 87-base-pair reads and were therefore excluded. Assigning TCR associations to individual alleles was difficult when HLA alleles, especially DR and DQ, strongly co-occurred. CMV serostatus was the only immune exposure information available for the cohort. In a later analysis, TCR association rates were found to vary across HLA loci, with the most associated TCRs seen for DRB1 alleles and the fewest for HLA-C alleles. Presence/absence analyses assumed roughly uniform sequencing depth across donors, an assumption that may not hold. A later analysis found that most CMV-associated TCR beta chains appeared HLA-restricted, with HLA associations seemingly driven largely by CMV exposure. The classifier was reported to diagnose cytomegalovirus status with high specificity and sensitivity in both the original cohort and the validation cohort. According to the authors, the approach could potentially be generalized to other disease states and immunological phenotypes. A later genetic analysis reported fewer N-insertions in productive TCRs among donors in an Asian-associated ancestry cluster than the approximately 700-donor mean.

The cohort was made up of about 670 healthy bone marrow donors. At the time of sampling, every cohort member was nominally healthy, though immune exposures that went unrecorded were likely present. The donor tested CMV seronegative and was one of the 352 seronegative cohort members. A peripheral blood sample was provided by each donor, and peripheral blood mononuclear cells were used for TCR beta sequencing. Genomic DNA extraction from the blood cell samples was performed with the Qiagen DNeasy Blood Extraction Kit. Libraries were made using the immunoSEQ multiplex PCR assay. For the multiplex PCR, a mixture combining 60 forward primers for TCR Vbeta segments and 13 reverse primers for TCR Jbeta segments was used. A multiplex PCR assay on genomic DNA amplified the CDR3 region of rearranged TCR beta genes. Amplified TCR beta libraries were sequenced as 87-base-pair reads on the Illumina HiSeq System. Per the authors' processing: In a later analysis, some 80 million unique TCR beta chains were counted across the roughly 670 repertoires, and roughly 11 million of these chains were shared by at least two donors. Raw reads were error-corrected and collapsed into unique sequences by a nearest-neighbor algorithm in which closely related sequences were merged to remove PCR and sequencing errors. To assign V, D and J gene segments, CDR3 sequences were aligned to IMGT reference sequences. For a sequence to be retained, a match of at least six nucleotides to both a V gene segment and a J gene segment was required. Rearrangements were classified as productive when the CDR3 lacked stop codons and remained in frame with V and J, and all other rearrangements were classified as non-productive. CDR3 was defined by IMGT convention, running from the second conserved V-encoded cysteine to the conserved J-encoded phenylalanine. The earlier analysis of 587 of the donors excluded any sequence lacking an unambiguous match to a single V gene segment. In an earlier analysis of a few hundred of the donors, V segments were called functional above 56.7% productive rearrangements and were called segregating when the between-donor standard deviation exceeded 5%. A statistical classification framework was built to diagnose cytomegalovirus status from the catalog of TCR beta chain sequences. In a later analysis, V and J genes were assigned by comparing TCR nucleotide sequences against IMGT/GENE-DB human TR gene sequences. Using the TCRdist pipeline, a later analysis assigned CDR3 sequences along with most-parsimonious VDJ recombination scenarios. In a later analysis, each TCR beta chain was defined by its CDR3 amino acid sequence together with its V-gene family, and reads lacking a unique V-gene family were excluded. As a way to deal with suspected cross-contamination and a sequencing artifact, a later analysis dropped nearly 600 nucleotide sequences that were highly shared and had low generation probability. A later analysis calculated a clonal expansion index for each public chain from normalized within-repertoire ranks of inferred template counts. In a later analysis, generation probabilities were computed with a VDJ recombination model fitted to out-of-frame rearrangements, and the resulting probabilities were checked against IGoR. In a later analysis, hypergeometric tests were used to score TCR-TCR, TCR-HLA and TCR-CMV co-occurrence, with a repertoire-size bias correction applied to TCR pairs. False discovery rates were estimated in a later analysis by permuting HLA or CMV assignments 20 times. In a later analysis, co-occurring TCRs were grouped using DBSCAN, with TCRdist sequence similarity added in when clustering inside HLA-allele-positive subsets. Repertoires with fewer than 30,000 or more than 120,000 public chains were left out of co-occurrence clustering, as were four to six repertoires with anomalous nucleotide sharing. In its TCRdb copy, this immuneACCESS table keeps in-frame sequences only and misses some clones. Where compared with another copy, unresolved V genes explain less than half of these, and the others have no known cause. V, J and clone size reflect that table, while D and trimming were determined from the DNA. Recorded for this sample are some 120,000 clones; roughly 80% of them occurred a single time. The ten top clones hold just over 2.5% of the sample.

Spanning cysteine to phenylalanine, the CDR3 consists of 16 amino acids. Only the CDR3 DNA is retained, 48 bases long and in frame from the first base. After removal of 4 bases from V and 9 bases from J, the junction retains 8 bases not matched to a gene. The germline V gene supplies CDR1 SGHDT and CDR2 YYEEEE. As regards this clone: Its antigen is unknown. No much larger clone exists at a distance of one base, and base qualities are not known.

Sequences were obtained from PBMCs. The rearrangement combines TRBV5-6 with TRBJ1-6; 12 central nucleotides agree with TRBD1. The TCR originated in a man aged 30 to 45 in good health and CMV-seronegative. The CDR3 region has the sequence CASSHRDRGLSSPLHF. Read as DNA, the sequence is TGTGCCAGCAGCCACCGGGACAGGGGGCTAAGTTCACCCCTCCACTTT.